The 28 T cell receptor beta chains reported below all come from one sample, sequenced in a study of T-cell memory formation after mild COVID-19. A single record per CDR3 protein comes from TCRdb applying MiXCR to the 5' RACE reads. Among around 340,000 distinct CDR3 sequences listed, approximately 12% were seen once. What was sequenced was PBMCs or a T cell subset sorted from them (not recorded which). The source is a man younger than 35 who had mild COVID-19 (a few samples of this study predate the infection). Cell type and time point are not known.

The chain is built from TRBV5-1 and TRBJ2-5; D might be TRBD1 (6 bases). Trimming left V 6 bases short and J 6 bases short, with 18 bases between. The V gene's germline CDR1 is SGHRS and CDR2 YFSETQ. This CDR3 region has 14 residues. The DNA of the CDR3 is TGCGCCAGCACTGCCGTTGGGGGCGGTAAGACCCAGTACTTC. Its protein is CASTAVGGGKTQYF.

This clonotype was detected a few times. The CDR3 bases are TGCGCCAGCAGCTTGGACTCCTATAATTCACCCCTCCACTTT. Translation: CASSLDSYNSPLHF. This chain uses TRBV5-1 with TRBJ1-6; D remains ambiguous. CDR1 and CDR2 from the germline V gene are SGHRS and YFSETQ. The CDR3 extends over 14 amino acids. V lost 0 bases and J lost 0, with 1 base in between.

The chain combines TRBV20-1 with TRBJ2-6, with D maybe TRBD2 (6 bases). V was shortened by 5 bases and J by 0 bases, with 17 bases between the two germline ends. The germline V gene has CDR1 DFQATT and CDR2 SNEGSKA (reference sequence). This CDR3 spans 17 amino acids. CDR3 nucleotides: TGCAGTGCTCACTCGGAGGGCCTCTTCTCTGGGGCCAACGTCCTGACTTTC. Translating it yields CSAHSEGLFSGANVLTF.

The rearrangement links TRBV14 to TRBJ2-7; D may be TRBD1 (5 bases). The CDR3 runs to 17 residues. Trimming took off 0 bases at V and 3 bases at J, with 18 bases between the two ends. Germline loops: CDR1 SGHDN, CDR2 FVKESK. As DNA, the CDR3 is TGTGCCAGCAGCCAAGATAGGGGCAGTATTCGGCGCTACGAGCAGTACTTC. This translates into CASSQDRGSIRRYEQYF. Filled out from reference TRBV14 and TRBJ2-7, the complete variable domain reads EAGVTQFPSHSVIEKGQTVTLRCDPISGHDNLYWYRRVMGKEIKFLLHFVKESKQDESGMPNNRFLAERTGGTYSTLKVQPAELEDSGVYFCASSQDRGSIRRYEQYFGPGTRLTVT.

The chain uses TRBV19 and TRBJ2-2; D not resolved. V shed 5 bases and J shed 3 bases, with 7 bases lying between them. This CDR3 is 13 amino acids long. Germline assignment: CDR1 LNHDA and CDR2 SQIVND (reference sequence). The CDR3 loop is CASSGHHTGELFF. The CDR3 DNA sequence: TGTGCCAGTAGTGGGCATCACACCGGGGAGCTGTTTTTT. Complete variable domain (other parts from reference TRBV19 and TRBJ2-2): DGGITQSPKYLFRKEGQNVTLSCEQNLNHDAMYWYRQDPGQGLRLIYYSQIVNDFQKGDIAEGYSVSREKKESFPLTVTSAQKNPTAFYLCASSGHHTGELFFGEGSRLTVL.

DNA of the CDR3: TGCGCCAGCAGCTTCCTCAACCGGGACTTTAGCACAGATACGCAGTATTTT. Translated: CASSFLNRDFSTDTQYF. The chain joins TRBV5-1 to TRBJ2-3; weak D call: TRBD2 (6 bases). The ends were cut back, 2 bases at V and 0 bases at J, with 16 bases in the middle. Germline CDR1 is SGHRS and CDR2 is YFSETQ. This CDR3 spans 17 amino acids. The full variable domain, in which reference TRBV5-1 and TRBJ2-3 provide the parts outside the CDR3, is KAGVTQTPRYLIKTRGQQVTLSCSPISGHRSVSWYQQTPGQGLQFLFEYFSETQRNKGNFPGRFSGRQFSNSRSEMNVSTLELGDSALYLCASSFLNRDFSTDTQYFGPGTRLTVL.

The rearrangement uses TRBV14 and TRBJ2-5; D may be TRBD2 (6 bases). With 5 bases removed from V and 7 bases from J, the gap between germline ends came to 17 bases. CDR3 length equals 14 residues. Germline V CDR1 and CDR2: SGHDN, FVKESK. CDR3 residues: CASSFSGPRGTQYF. CDR3 DNA sequence: TGTGCCAGCAGCTTCTCCGGGCCGCGGGGGACCCAGTACTTC.

V gene TRBV6-2 or TRBV6-3 combines with J gene TRBJ2-6; D gene ambiguous. This CDR3 spans 17 amino acids. Germline V lookup: CDR1 MNHEY, CDR2 SVGEGT. The V gene lost 0 bases and the J gene lost 2 bases, with 11 bases spanning the gap. CDR3: CASSYSLGEAGANVLTF. CDR3 sequence (DNA): TGTGCCAGCAGTTACTCGCTGGGCGAAGCTGGGGCCAACGTCCTGACTTTC.

In its sample, this clonotype was seen a few times. The V call is TRBV18, the J call TRBJ2-7, with TRBD1 matching over 7 bases. The ends lost 3 bases at V and 7 bases at J; junction bases unmatched: 9. The CDR3 is 14 residues long. CDR1 and CDR2 from the germline V gene are KGHSH and LQKENI. The CDR3: CASSPGQRPLEQYF. CDR3 DNA sequence: TGTGCCAGCTCACCGGGACAGAGACCTTTGGAGCAGTACTTC.

This clonotype was seen more than once but under ten times. This sequence joins TRBV3-1 and TRBJ1-1; D ambiguous. Germline loops: CDR1 LGHDT, CDR2 YNNKEL (reference sequence). The CDR3 loop spans 14 amino acids. Trimming cost V 2 bases and J 4 bases, with 11 bases left between them. This chain's CDR3 is CASSQQVARTEAFF. The CDR3 DNA sequence: TGTGCCAGCAGCCAACAGGTCGCTCGCACTGAAGCTTTCTTT. Using reference TRBV3-1 and TRBJ1-1 for the parts outside the CDR3, the full variable domain is DTAVSQTPKYLVTQMGNDKSIKCEQNLGHDTMYWYKQDSKKFLKIMFSYNNKELIINETVPNRFSPKSPDKAHLNLHINSLELGDSAVYFCASSQQVARTEAFFGQGTRLTVV.

This clonotype came up a few times. The J gene is TRBJ2-5, the V gene TRBV20-1, with TRBD1 matching 8 bases. The CDR3 contains 15 residues. Germline V gene sequence: CDR1 DFQATT, CDR2 SNEGSKA (reference sequence). Trimming took 6 bases from V and 2 from J; bases not matched to a gene: 11. The CDR3 DNA reads TGCAGTGCCAGACCGGCGGACAGGGATCAAGAGACCCAGTACTTC. The encoded protein is CSARPADRDQETQYF.

This clonotype was seen a few times. The chain combines TRBV20-1 with TRBJ2-7; 7 bases are a match to TRBD1. The CDR3 contains 14 residues. Germline-derived CDR1 and CDR2 are DFQATT and SNEGSKA (reference sequence). Trimming at V came to 6 bases and at J to 0 bases, leaving 8 bases not matched to a gene. CDR3 in DNA: TGCAGTGCCGACCCGGGACAGAGCTCCTACGAGCAGTACTTC. Translation: CSADPGQSSYEQYF.

J is TRBJ1-4 and V is TRBV25-1; no reliable D call. CDR1 is MGHDK, CDR2 SYGVNS, per germline. Trimming removed 3 bases from V and 8 bases from J, with 10 bases in between. This CDR3 has 13 residues. CDR3 DNA sequence: TGTGCCAGCAGTGATGGTGTAGAGGAAAAACTGTTTTTT. Its protein is CASSDGVEEKLFF. The variable domain in full, with the rest retrieved from reference TRBV25-1 and TRBJ1-4, is EADIYQTPRYLVIGTGKKITLECSQTMGHDKMYWYQQDPGMELHLIHYSYGVNSTEKGDLSSESTVSRIRTEHFPLTLESARPSHTSQYLCASSDGVEEKLFFGSGTQLSVL.

V is TRBV6-6 and J is TRBJ2-2; 8 bases agree with TRBD2. The CDR3 runs to 18 residues. Trimming cost V 4 bases and J 0 bases; bases outside gene matches: 10. The germline V gene has CDR1 MNHNY and CDR2 SVGAGI (reference sequence). CDR3 DNA sequence: TGTGCCAGCAGTTCGGACCCCGGGGGGGGACCGAACACCGGGGAGCTGTTTTTT. Translation: CASSSDPGGGPNTGELFF.

This clonotype was seen more than once but under ten times. The chain is built from TRBV4-1 and TRBJ1-1; D possibly corresponds to TRBD1 (5 bases). Trimming stripped 1 base from V and 8 bases from J, with 8 bases between. Germline V gene data show CDR1 as MGHRA and CDR2 as YSYEKL. This CDR3 is 12 amino acids long. The chain's CDR3 is CASSQGTLEAFF. DNA for the CDR3: TGCGCCAGCAGCCAAGGGACACTGGAAGCTTTCTTT.

The chain joins TRBV12-3 or TRBV12-4 to TRBJ2-3; 7 nucleotides line up with TRBD2. This CDR3 is 14 amino acids long. Trimming cost V 7 bases and J 4 bases; bases outside gene matches: 8. The CDR3 is CASTGRDYSDTQYF. CDR3 DNA: TGTGCCAGCACCGGCCGGGACTACTCAGATACGCAGTATTTT.

This clonotype was detected a few times. This chain uses TRBV7-9 with TRBJ1-1; D perhaps matches TRBD1 (6 bases). Trimming removed 0 bases at V and 4 bases at J, with 9 bases between. Germline V CDR1 and CDR2: SEHNR, FQNEAQ (reference sequence). The CDR3 loop spans 14 amino acids. The CDR3 sequence: CASSLARTATEAFF. CDR3 bases: TGTGCCAGCAGCTTAGCACGGACAGCCACTGAAGCTTTCTTT. Supplemented by reference TRBV7-9 and TRBJ1-1, the full variable domain reads DTGVSQNPRHKITKRGQNVTFRCDPISEHNRLYWYRQTLGQGPEFLTYFQNEAQLEKSRLLSDRFSAERPKGSFSTLEIQRTEQGDSAMYLCASSLARTATEAFFGQGTRLTVV.

The V and J genes are TRBV4-2 and TRBJ1-5; no clear D. Germline lookup yields CDR1 LGHNA and CDR2 YNFKEQ. The CDR3 is 14 amino acids. V gave up 5 bases and J gave up 0 bases, with 8 bases separating them. The CDR3 here is CASSSDSSNQPQHF. The CDR3 DNA is TGTGCCAGCAGCTCTGACTCTAGCAATCAGCCCCAGCATTTT.

The table lists this clonotype with a few counts. Being one base from a much bigger clone, this may be a read error. This chain connects TRBV7-6 to TRBJ1-2, with unresolved D. V dropped 1 base and J dropped 0 bases, with 3 bases sitting between them. Germline CDR1 reads SGHVS; CDR2 reads FNYEAQ. The CDR3 length is 13 residues. CDR3 nucleotides: TGTGCCAGCAGCTTAGAAGCTAACTATGGCTACACCTTC. Translating gives CASSLEANYGYTF.

This clonotype was found a few times. The CDR3 bases are TGTGCCAGCAGGAAAACTGGGCGCCAACACGAGCAGTACTTC. Amino acids: CASRKTGRQHEQYF. The genes are TRBV6-5 and TRBJ2-7, with D hard to call. Trimming cost V 6 bases and J 5 bases, with 17 bases left between them. The CDR3 consists of 14 residues. Germline lookup yields CDR1 MNHEY and CDR2 SVGAGI.

This clonotype was observed at least ten times. The chain joins TRBV18 to TRBJ1-1; D not certain. CDR3 length equals 12 residues. Germline V gene sequence: CDR1 KGHSH, CDR2 LQKENI. Trimming shortened V by 6 bases and J by 6 bases, and 11 bases separated the two germline ends. CDR3 region: CASSREFAEAFF. Written as DNA, the CDR3 is TGTGCCAGCTCCCGAGAGTTCGCTGAAGCTTTCTTT.

This clonotype was picked up a small number of times. The chain uses TRBV15 and TRBJ1-4, with a possible D match to TRBD1 (5 bases). Germline CDR1 is LNHNV and CDR2 is YYDKDF (reference sequence). This CDR3 has 16 residues. V lost 2 bases to trimming and J lost 0 bases, with 10 bases between them. CDR3 DNA: TGTGCCACCAGCAGAAAGACAGTTGCAACTAATGAAAAACTGTTTTTT. It yields the protein CATSRKTVATNEKLFF.

The V gene is TRBV2, the J gene TRBJ2-1, with a possible D match to TRBD2 (6 bases). The germline CDR1 and CDR2 sequences are SNHLY and FYNNEI. CDR3 length: 16 residues. Deletions cut 8 bases from V and 7 bases from J, with 24 bases between. CDR3 loop: CASLKLGGTQMNEQFF. The CDR3 DNA reads TGTGCCAGCTTGAAACTTGGAGGGACCCAAATGAATGAGCAGTTCTTC. Together with reference TRBV2 and TRBJ2-1, the CDR3 gives the full variable domain: EPEVTQTPSHQVTQMGQEVILRCVPISNHLYFYWYRQILGQKVEFLVSFYNNEISEKSEIFDDQFSVERPDGSNFTLKIRSTKLEDSAMYFCASLKLGGTQMNEQFFGPGTRLTVL.

The chain uses TRBV15 and TRBJ1-5, with a weak D call TRBD1 (6 bases). The CDR3 length is 16 residues. CDR1 is LNHNV and CDR2 is YYDKDF in the germline V gene (reference sequence). Trimming removed 1 base from V and 4 bases from J, with 14 bases in between. CDR3 nucleotide sequence: TGTGCCACCAGCAGAGCATCAGGGGCGCCGAATCAGCCCCAGCATTTT. Its protein is CATSRASGAPNQPQHF. The full variable domain, its missing parts supplied by reference TRBV15 and TRBJ1-5, is DAMVIQNPRYQVTQFGKPVTLSCSQTLNHNVMYWYQQKSSQAPKLLFHYYDKDFNNEADTPDNFQSRRPNTSFCFLDIRSPGLGDTAMYLCATSRASGAPNQPQHFGDGTRLSIL.

This clonotype was counted ten times or more. The chain joins TRBV30 to TRBJ1-5; TRBD1 agrees at 9 bases. Germline-derived CDR1 and CDR2 are GTSNPN and SVGIG (reference sequence). The CDR3 has 16 amino acids. V trimming: 3 bases; J trimming: 3 bases; junction bases outside the gene matches: 9. The CDR3 loop reads CAWSKGTGSYNQPQHF. DNA of the CDR3: TGTGCCTGGAGCAAAGGGACAGGGTCTTACAATCAGCCCCAGCATTTT.

Ten or more counts support this clonotype. The chain joins TRBV5-6 to TRBJ2-1; D perhaps matches TRBD1 (6 bases). The V gene's germline CDR1 is SGHDT and CDR2 YYEEEE. The CDR3 is made up of 11 amino acids. V was shortened by 2 bases and J by 11 bases, with 8 bases between the two germline ends. This chain's CDR3 is CASSFGQKQFF. The CDR3 DNA reads as TGTGCCAGCAGCTTCGGACAGAAGCAGTTCTTC. Looking up the rest from reference TRBV5-6 and TRBJ2-1 gives the full variable domain: DAGVTQSPTHLIKTRGQQVTLRCSPKSGHDTVSWYQQALGQGPQFIFQYYEEEERQRGNFPDRFSGHQFPNYSSELNVNALLLGDSALYLCASSFGQKQFFGPGTRLTVL.

This clonotype turned up a few times. This sequence joins TRBV9 and TRBJ2-3, with 9 positions matching TRBD2. Germline lookup yields CDR1 SGDLS and CDR2 YYNGEE. V was pared by 0 bases and J by 4 bases, with 3 bases of the junction left unmatched. The CDR3 extends over 15 amino acids. CDR3 amino acids: CASSVVASGADTQYF. The CDR3 DNA is TGTGCCAGCAGCGTAGTGGCTAGCGGGGCAGATACGCAGTATTTT.

This clonotype was counted only a few times. The chain couples TRBV7-3 to TRBJ2-5; a weak D match, TRBD2 (6 bases). V was cut by 1 base and J by 3 bases, with 6 bases left in between. Per the germline V gene, CDR1 is SGHTA and CDR2 is FQGTGA. The CDR3 contains 13 residues. CDR3 sequence reads: CASSLKREETQYF. CDR3 sequence (DNA): TGTGCCAGCAGCTTAAAGCGGGAAGAGACCCAGTACTTC.